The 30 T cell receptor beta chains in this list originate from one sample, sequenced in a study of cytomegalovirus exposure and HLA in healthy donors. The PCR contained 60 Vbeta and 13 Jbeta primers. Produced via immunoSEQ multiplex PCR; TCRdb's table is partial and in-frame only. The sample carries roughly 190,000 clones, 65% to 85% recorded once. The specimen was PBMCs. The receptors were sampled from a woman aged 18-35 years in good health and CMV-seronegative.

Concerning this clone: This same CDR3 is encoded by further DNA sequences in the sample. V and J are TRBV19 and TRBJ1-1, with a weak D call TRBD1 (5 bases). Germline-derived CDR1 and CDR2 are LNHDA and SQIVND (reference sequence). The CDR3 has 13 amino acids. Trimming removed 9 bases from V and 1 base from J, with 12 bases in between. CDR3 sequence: CASRPTGNTEAFF. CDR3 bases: TGTGCCAGCCGCCCTACAGGGAACACTGAAGCTTTCTTT.

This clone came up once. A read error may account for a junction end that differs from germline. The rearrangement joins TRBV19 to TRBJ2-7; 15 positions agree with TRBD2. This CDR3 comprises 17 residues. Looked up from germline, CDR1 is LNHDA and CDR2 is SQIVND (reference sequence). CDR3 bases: TGTGCCGGTAGTATCAGGACTAGCGGGAGGGCCCCCTACGAGCAGTACTTC. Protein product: CAGSIRTSGRAPYEQYF.

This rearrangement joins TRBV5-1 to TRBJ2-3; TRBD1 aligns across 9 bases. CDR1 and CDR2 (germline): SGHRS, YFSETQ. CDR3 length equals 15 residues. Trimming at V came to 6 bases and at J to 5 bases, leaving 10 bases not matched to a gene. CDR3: CASTFSGTGRDTQYF. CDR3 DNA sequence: TGCGCCAGCACTTTCTCCGGGACAGGGAGAGATACGCAGTATTTT.

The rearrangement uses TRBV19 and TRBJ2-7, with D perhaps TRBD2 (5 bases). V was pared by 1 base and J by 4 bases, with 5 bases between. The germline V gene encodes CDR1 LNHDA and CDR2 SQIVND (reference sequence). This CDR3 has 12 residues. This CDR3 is CASSIGGYEQYF. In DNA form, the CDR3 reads TGTGCCAGTAGTATAGGAGGGTACGAGCAGTACTTC.

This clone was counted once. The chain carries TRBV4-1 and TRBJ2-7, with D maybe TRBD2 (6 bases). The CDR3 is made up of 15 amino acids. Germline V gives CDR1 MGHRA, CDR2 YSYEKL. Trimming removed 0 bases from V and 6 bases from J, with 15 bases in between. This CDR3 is CASSQDLGGSTEQYF. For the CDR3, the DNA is TGCGCCAGCAGCCAAGATCTGGGGGGTTCGACCGAGCAGTACTTC.

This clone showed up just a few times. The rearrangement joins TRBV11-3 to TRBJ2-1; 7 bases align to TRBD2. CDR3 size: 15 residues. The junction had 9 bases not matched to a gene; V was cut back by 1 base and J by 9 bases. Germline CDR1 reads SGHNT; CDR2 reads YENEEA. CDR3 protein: CASSLVAGVGIEQFF. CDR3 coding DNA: TGTGCCAGCAGCTTAGTGGCGGGAGTAGGGATTGAGCAGTTCTTC.

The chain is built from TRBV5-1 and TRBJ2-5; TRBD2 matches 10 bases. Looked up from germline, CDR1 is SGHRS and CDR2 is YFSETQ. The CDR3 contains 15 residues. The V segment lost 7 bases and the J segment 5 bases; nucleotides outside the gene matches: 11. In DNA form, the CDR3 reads TGCGCCAGCTCGAAAAGCGGGGGGGCCACGGAGACCCAGTACTTC. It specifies CASSKSGGATETQYF.

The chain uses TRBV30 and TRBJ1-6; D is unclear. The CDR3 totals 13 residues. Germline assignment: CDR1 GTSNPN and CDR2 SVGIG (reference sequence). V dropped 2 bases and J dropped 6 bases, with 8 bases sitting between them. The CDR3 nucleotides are TGTGCCTGGAGTTTAGATATTAATTCACCCCTCCACTTT. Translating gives CAWSLDINSPLHF.

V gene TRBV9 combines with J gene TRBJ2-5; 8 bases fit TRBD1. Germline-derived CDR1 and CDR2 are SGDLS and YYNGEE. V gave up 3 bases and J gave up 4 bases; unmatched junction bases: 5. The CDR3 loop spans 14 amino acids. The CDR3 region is CASSATGGSETQYF. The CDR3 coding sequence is TGTGCCAGCAGCGCTACAGGGGGGTCAGAGACCCAGTACTTC. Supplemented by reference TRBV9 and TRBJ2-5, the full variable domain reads DSGVTQTPKHLITATGQRVTLRCSPRSGDLSVYWYQQSLDQGLQFLIQYYNGEERAKGNILERFSAQQFPDLHSELNLSSLELGDSALYFCASSATGGSETQYFGPGTRLLVL.

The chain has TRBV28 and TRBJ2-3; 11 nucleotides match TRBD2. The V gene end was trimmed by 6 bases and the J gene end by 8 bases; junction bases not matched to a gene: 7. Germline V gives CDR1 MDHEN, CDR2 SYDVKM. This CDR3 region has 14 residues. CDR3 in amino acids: CASSITSGGVTQYF. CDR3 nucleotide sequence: TGTGCCAGCAGCATCACTAGCGGGGGAGTTACGCAGTATTTT.

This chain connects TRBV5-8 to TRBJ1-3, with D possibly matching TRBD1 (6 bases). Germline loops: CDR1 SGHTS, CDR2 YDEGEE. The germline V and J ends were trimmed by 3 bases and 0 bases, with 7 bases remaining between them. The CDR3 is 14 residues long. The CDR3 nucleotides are TGTGCCAGCAGCTACAGGGTCTCTGGAAACACCATATATTTT. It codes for CASSYRVSGNTIYF.

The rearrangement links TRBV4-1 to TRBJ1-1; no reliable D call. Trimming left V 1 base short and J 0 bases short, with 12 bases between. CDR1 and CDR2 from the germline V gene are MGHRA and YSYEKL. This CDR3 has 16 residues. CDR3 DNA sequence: TGCGCCAGCAGCCAAGTGGGCGGGGTAGTGAACACTGAAGCTTTCTTT. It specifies CASSQVGGVVNTEAFF.

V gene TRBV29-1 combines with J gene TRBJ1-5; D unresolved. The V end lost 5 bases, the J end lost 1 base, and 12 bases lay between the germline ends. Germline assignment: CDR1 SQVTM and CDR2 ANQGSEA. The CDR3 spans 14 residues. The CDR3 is CSVLETVSNQPQHF. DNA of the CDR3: TGCAGCGTTCTAGAGACGGTGAGCAATCAGCCCCAGCATTTT.

The CDR3 DNA sequence: TGTGCCAGCAGATCGTTCAGGGACTACGAGCAGTACTTC. Encoded protein: CASRSFRDYEQYF. The J gene is TRBJ2-7, the V gene TRBV2, with D perhaps TRBD1 (5 bases). V lost 6 bases and J lost 3, with 12 bases in between. The V gene's germline CDR1 is SNHLY and CDR2 FYNNEI. The CDR3 sequence is 13 residues long.

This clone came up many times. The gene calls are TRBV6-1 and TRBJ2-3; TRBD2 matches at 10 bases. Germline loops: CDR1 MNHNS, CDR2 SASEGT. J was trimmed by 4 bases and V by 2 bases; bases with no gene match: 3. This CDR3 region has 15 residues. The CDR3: CASSEKAGGPDTQYF. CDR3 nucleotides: TGTGCCAGCAGTGAAAAAGCGGGGGGGCCAGATACGCAGTATTTT.

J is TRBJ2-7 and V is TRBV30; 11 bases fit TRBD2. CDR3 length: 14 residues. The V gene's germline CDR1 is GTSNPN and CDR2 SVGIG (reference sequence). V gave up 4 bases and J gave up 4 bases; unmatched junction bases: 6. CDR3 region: CAWKPGLAVYEQYF. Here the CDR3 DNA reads TGTGCCTGGAAACCGGGACTAGCGGTTTACGAGCAGTACTTC.

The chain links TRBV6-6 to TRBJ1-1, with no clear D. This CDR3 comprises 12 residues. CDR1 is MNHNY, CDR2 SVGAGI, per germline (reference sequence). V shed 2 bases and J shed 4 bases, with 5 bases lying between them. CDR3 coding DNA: TGTGCCAGCAGTTACGGCGGCACTGAAGCTTTCTTT. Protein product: CASSYGGTEAFF.

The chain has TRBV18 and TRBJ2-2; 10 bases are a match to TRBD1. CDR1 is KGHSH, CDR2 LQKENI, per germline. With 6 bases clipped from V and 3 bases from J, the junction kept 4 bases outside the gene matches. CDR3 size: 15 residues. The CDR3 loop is CASSTGGVYTGELFF. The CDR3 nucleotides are TGTGCCAGCTCGACAGGGGGCGTTTACACCGGGGAGCTGTTTTTT.

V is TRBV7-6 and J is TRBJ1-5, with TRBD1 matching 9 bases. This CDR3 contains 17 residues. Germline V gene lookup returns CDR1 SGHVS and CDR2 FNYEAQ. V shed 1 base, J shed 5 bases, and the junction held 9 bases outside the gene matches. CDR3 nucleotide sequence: TGTGCCAGCAGCTTAGAGGCTGAGGGACAGGGATATCAGCCCCAGCATTTT. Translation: CASSLEAEGQGYQPQHF. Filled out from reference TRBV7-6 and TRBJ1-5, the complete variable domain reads GAGVSQSPRYKVTKRGQDVALRCDPISGHVSLYWYRQALGQGPEFLTYFNYEAQQDKSGLPNDRFSAERPEGSISTLTIQRTEQRDSAMYRCASSLEAEGQGYQPQHFGDGTRLSIL.

The CDR3 DNA sequence: TGTGCCAGCAGCCTCCGCGGTGGGACAGGGGTTCTAGTAGGAGAGACCCAGTACTTC. It yields the protein CASSLRGGTGVLVGETQYF. This chain links TRBV11-2 with TRBJ2-5; 10 nucleotides agree with TRBD1. This CDR3 region has 19 residues. Germline values: CDR1 SGHAT, CDR2 FQNNGV. V lost 5 bases to trimming and J lost 4 bases; unmatched junction nucleotides: 19. The entire variable domain, with the rest obtained from reference TRBV11-2 and TRBJ2-5, is as follows: EAGVAQSPRYKIIEKRQSVAFWCNPISGHATLYWYQQILGQGPKLLIQFQNNGVVDDSQLPKDRFSAERLKGVDSTLKIQPAKLEDSAVYLCASSLRGGTGVLVGETQYFGPGTRLLVL.

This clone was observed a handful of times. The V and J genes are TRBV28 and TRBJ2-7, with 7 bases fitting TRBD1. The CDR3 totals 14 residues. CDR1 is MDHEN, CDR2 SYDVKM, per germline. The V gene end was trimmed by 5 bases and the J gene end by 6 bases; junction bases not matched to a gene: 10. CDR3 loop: CASSPRQGPSEQYF. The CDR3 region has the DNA TGTGCCAGCAGTCCTCGACAGGGCCCCAGCGAGCAGTACTTC.

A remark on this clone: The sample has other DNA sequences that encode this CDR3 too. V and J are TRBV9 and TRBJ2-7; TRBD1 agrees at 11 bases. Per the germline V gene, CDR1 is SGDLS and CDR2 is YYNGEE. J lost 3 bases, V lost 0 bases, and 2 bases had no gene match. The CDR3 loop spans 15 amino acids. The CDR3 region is CASSVGGTGGYEQYF. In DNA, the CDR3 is TGTGCCAGCAGCGTAGGAGGGACAGGGGGCTACGAGCAGTACTTC. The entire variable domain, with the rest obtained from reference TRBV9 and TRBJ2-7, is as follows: DSGVTQTPKHLITATGQRVTLRCSPRSGDLSVYWYQQSLDQGLQFLIQYYNGEERAKGNILERFSAQQFPDLHSELNLSSLELGDSALYFCASSVGGTGGYEQYFGPGTRLTVT.

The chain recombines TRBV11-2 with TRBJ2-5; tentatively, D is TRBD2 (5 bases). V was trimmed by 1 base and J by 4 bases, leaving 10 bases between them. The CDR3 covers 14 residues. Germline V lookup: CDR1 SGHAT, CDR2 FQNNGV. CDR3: CASSLGAGLETQYF. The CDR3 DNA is TGTGCCAGCAGCTTAGGGGCGGGTTTAGAGACCCAGTACTTC.

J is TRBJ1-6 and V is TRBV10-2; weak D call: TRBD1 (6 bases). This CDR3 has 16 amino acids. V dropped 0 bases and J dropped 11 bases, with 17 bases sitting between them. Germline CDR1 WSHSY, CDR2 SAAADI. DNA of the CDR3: TGCGCCAGCAGTGAGTCTGGGACACCCGGTGGACCACCCCTCCACTTT. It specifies CASSESGTPGGPPLHF.

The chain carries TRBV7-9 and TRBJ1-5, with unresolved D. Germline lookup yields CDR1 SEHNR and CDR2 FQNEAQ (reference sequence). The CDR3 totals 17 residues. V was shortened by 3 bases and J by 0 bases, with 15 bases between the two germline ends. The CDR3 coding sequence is TGTGCCAGCAGCTTTTATACGGGTCCCTTTAGCAATCAGCCCCAGCATTTT. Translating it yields CASSFYTGPFSNQPQHF. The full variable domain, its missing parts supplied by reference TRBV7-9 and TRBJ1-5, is DTGVSQNPRHKITKRGQNVTFRCDPISEHNRLYWYRQTLGQGPEFLTYFQNEAQLEKSRLLSDRFSAERPKGSFSTLEIQRTEQGDSAMYLCASSFYTGPFSNQPQHFGDGTRLSIL.

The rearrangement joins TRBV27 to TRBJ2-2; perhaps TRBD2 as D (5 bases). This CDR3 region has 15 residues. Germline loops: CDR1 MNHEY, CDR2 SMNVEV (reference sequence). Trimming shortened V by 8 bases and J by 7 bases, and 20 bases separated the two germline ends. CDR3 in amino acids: CASAPAGRISGELFF. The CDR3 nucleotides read TGTGCCAGCGCACCGGCTGGGAGAATCAGCGGGGAGCTGTTTTTT.

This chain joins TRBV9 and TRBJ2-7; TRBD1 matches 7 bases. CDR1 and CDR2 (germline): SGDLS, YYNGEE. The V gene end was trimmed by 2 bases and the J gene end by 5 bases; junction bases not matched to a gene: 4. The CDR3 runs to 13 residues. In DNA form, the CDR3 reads TGTGCCAGCAGCGTGGGACAGACGGACGAGCAGTACTTC. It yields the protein CASSVGQTDEQYF.

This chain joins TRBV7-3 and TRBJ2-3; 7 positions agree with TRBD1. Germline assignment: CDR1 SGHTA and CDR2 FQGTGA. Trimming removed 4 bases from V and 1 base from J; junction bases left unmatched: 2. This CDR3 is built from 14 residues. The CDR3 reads CASSSGQGTDTQYF. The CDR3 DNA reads TGTGCCAGCAGCTCCGGACAGGGCACAGATACGCAGTATTTT.

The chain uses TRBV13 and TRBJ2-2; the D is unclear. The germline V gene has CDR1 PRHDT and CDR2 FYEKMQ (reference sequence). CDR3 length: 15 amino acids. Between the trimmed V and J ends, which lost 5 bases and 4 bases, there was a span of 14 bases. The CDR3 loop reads CASSLHSGGTGELFF. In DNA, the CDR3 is TGTGCCAGCAGCCTTCATAGTGGTGGCACCGGGGAGCTGTTTTTT.

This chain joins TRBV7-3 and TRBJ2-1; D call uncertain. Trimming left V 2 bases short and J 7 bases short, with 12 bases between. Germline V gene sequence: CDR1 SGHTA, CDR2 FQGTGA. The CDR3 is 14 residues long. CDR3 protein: CASSLSYGRNEQFF. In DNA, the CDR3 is TGTGCCAGCAGCTTATCCTACGGTAGAAATGAGCAGTTCTTC.